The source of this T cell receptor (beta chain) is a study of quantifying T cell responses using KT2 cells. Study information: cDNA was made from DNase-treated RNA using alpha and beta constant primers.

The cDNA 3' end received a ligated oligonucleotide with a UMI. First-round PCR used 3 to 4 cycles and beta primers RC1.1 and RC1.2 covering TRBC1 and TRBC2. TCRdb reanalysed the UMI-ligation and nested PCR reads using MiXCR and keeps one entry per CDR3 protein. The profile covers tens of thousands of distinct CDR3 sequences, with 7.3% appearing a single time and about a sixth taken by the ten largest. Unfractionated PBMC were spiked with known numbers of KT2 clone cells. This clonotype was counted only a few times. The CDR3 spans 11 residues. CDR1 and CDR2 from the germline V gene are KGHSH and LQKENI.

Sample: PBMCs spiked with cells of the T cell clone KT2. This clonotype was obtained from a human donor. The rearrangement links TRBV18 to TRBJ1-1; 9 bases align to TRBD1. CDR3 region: CATTGGNEAFF. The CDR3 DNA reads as TGTGCTACTACAGGGGGCAATGAAGCTTTCTTT.